A single sample is the source of the 9 T cell receptor beta chains below, sequenced in a study of T cells in localized non-small cell lung cancer. Using immunoSEQ multiplex PCR, the repertoire was profiled, and TCRdb retains in-frame clones only, with some absent. The table shows 45,000 or so clones, with 90% to 95% occurring only once. The source was PBMCs, collected before any cancer treatment. Receptors originate from a woman aged 35 to 70 with stage II lung adenocarcinoma.

For the CDR3, the DNA is TGTGCCAGCTTAAGGCGGAATGAGCAGTTCTTC. Its translation: CASLRRNEQFF. J is TRBJ2-1 and V is TRBV27, with D hard to call. CDR1 is MNHEY, CDR2 SMNVEV, per germline (reference sequence). CDR3 size: 11 residues. The germline V and J ends were trimmed by 8 bases and 7 bases, with 9 bases remaining between them.

V and J are TRBV13 and TRBJ2-3, with TRBD2 matching 10 bases. With 6 bases clipped from V and 5 bases from J, the junction kept 11 bases outside the gene matches. In germline, CDR1 is PRHDT, CDR2 FYEKMQ (reference sequence). This CDR3 is built from 16 residues. Here the CDR3 DNA reads TGTGCCAGCAGTTCCGCTTCTAGCGGGAGTCTAGATACGCAGTATTTT. The encoded protein is CASSSASSGSLDTQYF.

V and J are TRBV15 and TRBJ2-1, with D perhaps matching TRBD1 (5 bases). This CDR3 contains 14 residues. Trimming shortened V by 0 bases and J by 4 bases, and 7 bases separated the two germline ends. Germline values: CDR1 LNHNV, CDR2 YYDKDF (reference sequence). CDR3 residues: CATSRDKGYNEQFF. The CDR3 DNA sequence: TGTGCCACCAGCAGAGATAAGGGGTACAATGAGCAGTTCTTC.

The chain carries TRBV19 and TRBJ1-1, with 8 bases lining up with TRBD1. This CDR3 has 15 amino acids. CDR1 and CDR2 (germline): LNHDA, SQIVND (reference sequence). Trimming at V came to 1 base and at J to 3 bases, leaving 4 bases not matched to a gene. In DNA form, the CDR3 reads TGTGCCAGTAGTATAGGGGCGACAGGGGACACTGAAGCTTTCTTT. It is translated as CASSIGATGDTEAFF.

The chain combines TRBV4-1 with TRBJ1-6; the D gene is possibly TRBD1 (6 bases). The CDR3 is made up of 15 amino acids. The V gene's germline CDR1 is MGHRA and CDR2 YSYEKL. V shed 4 bases and J shed 6 bases, with 13 bases lying between them. The CDR3 protein is CASSLRTEVNSPLHF. In DNA form, the CDR3 reads TGCGCCAGCAGCCTCAGGACAGAGGTTAATTCACCCCTCCACTTT.

V and J are TRBV7-3 and TRBJ2-2; D might be TRBD1 or TRBD2, each matching 5 bases. The CDR3 is 14 residues long. V was trimmed by 7 bases and J by 2 bases, leaving 11 bases between them. The V gene's germline CDR1 is SGHTA and CDR2 FQGTGA. The CDR3 spells CASTGTVNTGELFF. CDR3 DNA: TGTGCCAGCACCGGGACCGTCAACACCGGGGAGCTGTTTTTT.

The V and J genes are TRBV7-9 and TRBJ2-3; TRBD2 matches 11 bases. Germline loops: CDR1 SEHNR, CDR2 FQNEAQ (reference sequence). V shed 5 bases, J shed 2 bases, and the junction held 9 bases outside the gene matches. This CDR3 is 17 amino acids long. The DNA of the CDR3 is TGTGCCAGCAGCCTGACCACTAGCGGGGGATTCACAGATACGCAGTATTTT. Protein sequence: CASSLTTSGGFTDTQYF.

The chain is built from TRBV27 and TRBJ2-2, with 13 bases that match TRBD2. The CDR3 length is 16 residues. V lost 5 bases, J lost 6 bases, and 6 bases stayed unmatched. Germline CDR1 is MNHEY and CDR2 is SMNVEV (reference sequence). CDR3 sequence (DNA): TGTGCCAGCAGTCCCCCCGGACTAGCGGGAGCCGGGGAGCTGTTTTTT. Translating gives CASSPPGLAGAGELFF.

V gene TRBV28 combines with J gene TRBJ2-3; D not certain. The germline gives CDR1 MDHEN, CDR2 SYDVKM. V was cut by 4 bases and J by 2 bases, with 4 bases left in between. The CDR3 consists of 12 residues. The CDR3 DNA sequence: TGTGCCAGCAGTTCCTACACAGATACGCAGTATTTT. This gives the protein CASSSYTDTQYF.